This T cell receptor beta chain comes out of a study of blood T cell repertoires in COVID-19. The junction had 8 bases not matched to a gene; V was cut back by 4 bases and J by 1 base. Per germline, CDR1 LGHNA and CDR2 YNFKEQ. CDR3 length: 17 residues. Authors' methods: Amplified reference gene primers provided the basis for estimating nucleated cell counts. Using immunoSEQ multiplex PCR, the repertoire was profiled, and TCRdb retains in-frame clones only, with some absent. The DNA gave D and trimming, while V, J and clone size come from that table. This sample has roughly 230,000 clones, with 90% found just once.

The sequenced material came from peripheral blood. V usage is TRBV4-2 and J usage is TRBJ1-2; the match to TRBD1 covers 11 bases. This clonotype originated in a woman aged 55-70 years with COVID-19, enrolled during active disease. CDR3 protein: CASSPQGTGGSNYGYTF. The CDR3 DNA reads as TGTGCCAGCAGCCCGCAGGGGACAGGGGGAAGTAACTATGGCTACACCTTC.